The entry below gives a single TCR beta chain sequence along with its context. Its antigen is still unknown. Profiling relied on immunoSEQ multiplex PCR, and the TCRdb table lists in-frame clones only, not all of them. The data contain 70,000 to 95,000 clones, 80% to 95% of them seen just once; the ten biggest clones take up 1.1%. Germline-derived CDR1 and CDR2 are LGHNA and YNFKEQ. This CDR3 has 16 amino acids. Between the trimmed V and J ends, which lost 6 bases and 8 bases, there was a span of 25 bases. This sample was included in a study of graft-versus-host responses after intestinal transplantation. For the study at large: Once they had received anti-thymocyte globulin induction, all recipients took tacrolimus and steroids for around three years.

General study findings and limits: GvH clones were identified in recipient marrow, with some first appearing in ileum or blood.

This rearrangement joins TRBV4-2 to TRBJ2-5, with D possibly matching TRBD2 (6 bases). Material: unstimulated CD8+ T cells sorted from spleen or lymph node cells, obtained before transplant. The receptor comes from a human donor who was the organ donor for an intestinal transplant. CDR3 sequence: CASSNPLGLSWGTQYF. The CDR3 DNA follows: TGTGCCAGCAGTAACCCGCTGGGACTCTCGTGGGGAACCCAGTACTTC.